This entry concerns a single T cell receptor beta chain. What it binds is unknown. Profiled with immunoSEQ multiplex PCR; TCRdb holds only in-frame clones, not every one. The sample includes 150,000 to 200,000 clones, 85% to 95% seen only once; the top ten take approximately 0.97%. This CDR3 has 14 residues. V gave up 7 bases and J gave up 8 bases, with 23 bases separating them. Germline loops: CDR1 SQVTM, CDR2 ANQGSEA. The sample belongs to a study of T cell responses to AZD1222 COVID-19 vaccine. Whole-study results and caveats: Targeting of unmutated variant regions was reportedly seen in nearly half of spike-specific TCRs.

This clonotype was sampled from an adult in good health. The specimen was peripheral blood, collected on day 0 of AZD1222 vaccination. The genes are TRBV29-1 and TRBJ1-1, with D hard to call. The CDR3 DNA reads TGCAGCGGGACCGGTTGGGTACAGCCGGACGAAGCTTTCTTT. Encoded protein: CSGTGWVQPDEAFF.